This T cell receptor beta chain was captured by sequencing in a study of blood T cell repertoires in COVID-19. Study context: COVID-19 samples, acute and convalescent, were from the United States, Italy and Spain. PBMCs, B-cell-depleted T cells, or T cells provided the cDNA or gDNA that made up the material.

Original processing methods: Reference gene primer amplification gave estimated nucleated cell counts. Libraries were prepared by immunoSEQ multiplex PCR; TCRdb keeps only in-frame clonotypes and omits some of them. V and J calls and clone size follow that table, whereas D and trimming were derived from the DNA. The table shows about 92,000 clones, with about 85% occurring only once. The CDR3 has 12 amino acids. CDR1 and CDR2 (germline): SGHRS, YFSETQ. The ends were cut back, 4 bases at V and 4 bases at J, with 9 bases in the middle. This clonotype originated in a human donor in a cohort sampled during active COVID-19. The chain links TRBV5-1 to TRBJ2-7, with D unresolved. Sequencing was carried out using peripheral blood. The chain's CDR3 is CASSMDSYEQYF. CDR3 DNA: TGCGCCAGCAGCATGGATTCGTACGAGCAGTACTTC.